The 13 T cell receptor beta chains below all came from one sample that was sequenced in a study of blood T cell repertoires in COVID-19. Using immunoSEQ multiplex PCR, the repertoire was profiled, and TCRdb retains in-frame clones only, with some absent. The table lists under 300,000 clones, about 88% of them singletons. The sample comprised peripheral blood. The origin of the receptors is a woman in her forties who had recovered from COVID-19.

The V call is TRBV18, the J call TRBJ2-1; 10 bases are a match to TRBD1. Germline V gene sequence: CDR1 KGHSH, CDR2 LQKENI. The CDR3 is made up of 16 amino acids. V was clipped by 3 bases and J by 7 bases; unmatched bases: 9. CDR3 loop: CASSPETGGAFNEQFF. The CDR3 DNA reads TGTGCCAGCTCACCTGAGACAGGGGGCGCATTTAATGAGCAGTTCTTC.

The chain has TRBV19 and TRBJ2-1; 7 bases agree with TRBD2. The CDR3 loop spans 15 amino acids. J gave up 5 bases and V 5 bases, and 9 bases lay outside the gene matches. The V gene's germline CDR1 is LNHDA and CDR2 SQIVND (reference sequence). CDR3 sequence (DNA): TGTGCCAGTAGTTTGGAGGGACTATATAACAATGAGCAGTTCTTC. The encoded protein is CASSLEGLYNNEQFF.

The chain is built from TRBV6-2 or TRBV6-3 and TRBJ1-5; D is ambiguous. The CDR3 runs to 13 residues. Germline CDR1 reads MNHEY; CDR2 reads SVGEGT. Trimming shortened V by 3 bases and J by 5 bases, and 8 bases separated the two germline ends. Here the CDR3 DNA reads TGTGCCAGCAGTTATCAAGCTGATCAGCCCCAGCATTTT. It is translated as CASSYQADQPQHF.

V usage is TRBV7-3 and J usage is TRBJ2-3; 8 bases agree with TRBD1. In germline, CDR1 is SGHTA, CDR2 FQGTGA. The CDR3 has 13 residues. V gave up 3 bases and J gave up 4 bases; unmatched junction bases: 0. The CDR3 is CASSLTGADTQYF. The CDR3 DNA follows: TGTGCCAGCAGCTTGACAGGGGCAGATACGCAGTATTTT.

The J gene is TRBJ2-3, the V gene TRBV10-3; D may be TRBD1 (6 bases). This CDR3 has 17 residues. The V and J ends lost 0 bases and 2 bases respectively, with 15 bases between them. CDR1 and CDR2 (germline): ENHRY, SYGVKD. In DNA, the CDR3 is TGTGCCATCAGTGAGTCGGGTGTGGGGGCCTACACAGATACGCAGTATTTT. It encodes CAISESGVGAYTDTQYF.

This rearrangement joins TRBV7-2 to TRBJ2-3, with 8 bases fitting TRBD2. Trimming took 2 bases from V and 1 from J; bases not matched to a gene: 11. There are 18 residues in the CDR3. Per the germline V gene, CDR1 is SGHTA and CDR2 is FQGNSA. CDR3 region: CASSLSGAGAMGTDTQYF. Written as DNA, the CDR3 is TGTGCCAGCAGCTTATCGGGAGCGGGGGCGATGGGCACAGATACGCAGTATTTT.

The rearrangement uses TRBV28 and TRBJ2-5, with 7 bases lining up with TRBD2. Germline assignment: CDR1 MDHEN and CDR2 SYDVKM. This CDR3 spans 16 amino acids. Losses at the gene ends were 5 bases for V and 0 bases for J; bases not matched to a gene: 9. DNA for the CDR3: TGTGCCAGCAGTCCCGCCGGCGGGGGTTACCAAGAGACCCAGTACTTC. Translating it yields CASSPAGGGYQETQYF.

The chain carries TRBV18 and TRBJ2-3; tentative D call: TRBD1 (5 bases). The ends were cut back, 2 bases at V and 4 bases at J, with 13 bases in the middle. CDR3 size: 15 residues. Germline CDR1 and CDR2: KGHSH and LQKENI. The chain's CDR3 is CASSPRQGTADTQYF. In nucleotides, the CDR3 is TGTGCCAGCTCACCAAGGCAGGGCACCGCAGATACGCAGTATTTT.

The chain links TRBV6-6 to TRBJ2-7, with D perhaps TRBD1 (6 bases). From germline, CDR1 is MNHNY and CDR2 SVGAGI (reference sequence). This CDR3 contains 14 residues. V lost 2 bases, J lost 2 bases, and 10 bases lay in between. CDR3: CASSYPGQPYEQYF. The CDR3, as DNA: TGTGCCAGCAGTTACCCCGGACAGCCCTACGAGCAGTACTTC.

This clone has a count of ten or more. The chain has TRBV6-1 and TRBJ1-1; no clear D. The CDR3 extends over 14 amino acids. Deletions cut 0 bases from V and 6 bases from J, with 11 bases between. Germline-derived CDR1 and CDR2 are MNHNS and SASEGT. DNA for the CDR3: TGTGCCAGCAGTGAAGCGCACGAGGTCGCTGAAGCTTTCTTT. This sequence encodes CASSEAHEVAEAFF.

This CDR3 is CASSVGDSYSGNTIYF. The CDR3 nucleotides are TGTGCCAGCAGCGTAGGGGACAGCTACTCTGGAAACACCATATATTTT. The rearrangement uses TRBV9 and TRBJ1-3, with 7 bases lining up with TRBD1. This CDR3 region has 16 residues. The junction had 3 bases not matched to a gene; V was cut back by 0 bases and J by 0 bases. Per germline, CDR1 SGDLS and CDR2 YYNGEE. Filled out from reference TRBV9 and TRBJ1-3, the complete variable domain reads DSGVTQTPKHLITATGQRVTLRCSPRSGDLSVYWYQQSLDQGLQFLIQYYNGEERAKGNILERFSAQQFPDLHSELNLSSLELGDSALYFCASSVGDSYSGNTIYFGEGSWLTVV.

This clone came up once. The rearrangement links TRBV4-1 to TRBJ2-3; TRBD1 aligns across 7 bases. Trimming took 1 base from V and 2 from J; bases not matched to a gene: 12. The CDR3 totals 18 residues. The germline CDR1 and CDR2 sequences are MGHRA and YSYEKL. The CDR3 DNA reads TGCGCCAGCAGCCAAGGACACCCGACAGGGATTCTCACAGATACGCAGTATTTT. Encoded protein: CASSQGHPTGILTDTQYF.

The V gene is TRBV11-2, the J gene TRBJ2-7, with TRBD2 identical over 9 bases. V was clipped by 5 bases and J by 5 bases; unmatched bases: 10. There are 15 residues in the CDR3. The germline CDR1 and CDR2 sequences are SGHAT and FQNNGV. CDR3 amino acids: CASSPHPSGENEQYF. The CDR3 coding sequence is TGTGCCAGCAGCCCCCACCCTAGCGGGGAGAACGAGCAGTACTTC.